These 20 T cell receptor beta chains were sequenced from one sample in a study of blood T cell repertoires in COVID-19. Clones were sequenced by immunoSEQ multiplex PCR, and TCRdb holds only the in-frame ones, with some missing. The table lists just over 300,000 clones, 85% to 90% of them singletons. Sequencing was performed on PBMCs or T cells enriched from blood (not recorded which). All receptors derive from a man under 40 who had recovered from COVID-19.

This sequence joins TRBV27 and TRBJ1-5; TRBD1 matches at 8 bases. V lost 6 bases and J lost 7; bases outside the gene matches: 8. The germline gives CDR1 MNHEY, CDR2 SMNVEV (reference sequence). The CDR3 runs 14 residues. The chain's CDR3 is CASSPWGDRQPQHF. The CDR3 DNA follows: TGTGCCAGCAGCCCATGGGGGGACAGGCAGCCCCAGCATTTT.

The CDR3 DNA is TGTGCCAGCAGAACGGGGGATATCTACGAGCAGTACTTC. Translating it yields CASRTGDIYEQYF. The chain joins TRBV6-5 to TRBJ2-7, with a possible D match to TRBD2 (6 bases). V lost 6 bases and J lost 3, with 12 bases in between. Germline V gene data show CDR1 as MNHEY and CDR2 as SVGAGI. This CDR3 is 13 amino acids long.

The chain recombines TRBV30 with TRBJ1-1; perhaps TRBD1 as D (5 bases). Germline CDR1 GTSNPN, CDR2 SVGIG (reference sequence). There are 14 residues in the CDR3. Trimming pared 7 bases from V and 0 bases from J, leaving 15 bases between. This CDR3 is CAYTPGLMNTEAFF. CDR3 nucleotides: TGTGCCTACACCCCGGGACTGATGAACACTGAAGCTTTCTTT.

The chain recombines TRBV5-6 with TRBJ1-2, with D possibly being TRBD1 (6 bases). The V gene's germline CDR1 is SGHDT and CDR2 YYEEEE. This CDR3 comprises 16 residues. The V end lost 0 bases, the J end lost 4 bases, and 16 bases lay between the germline ends. The CDR3 DNA reads TGTGCCAGCAGCTTGGGATTCGCAGGGGTGCTCTATGGCTACACCTTC. It translates to CASSLGFAGVLYGYTF.

This clone is a singleton in its sample. This chain connects TRBV5-1 to TRBJ2-1; 12 nucleotides match TRBD2. The J segment lost 6 bases and the V segment lost 5 bases, leaving 9 bases of the junction unmatched. Germline CDR1 reads SGHRS; CDR2 reads YFSETQ. The CDR3 loop spans 16 amino acids. CDR3 DNA: TGCGCCAGCAGACCCACCTCTAGCGGGAGGGTCAATGAGCAGTTCTTC. This translates into CASRPTSSGRVNEQFF. Based on the CDR3 plus reference TRBV5-1 and TRBJ2-1, the full variable domain is KAGVTQTPRYLIKTRGQQVTLSCSPISGHRSVSWYQQTPGQGLQFLFEYFSETQRNKGNFPGRFSGRQFSNSRSEMNVSTLELGDSALYLCASRPTSSGRVNEQFFGPGTRLTVL.

Details on this clone: At one end the junction does not follow the germline gene, possibly because of a read error. The V and J genes are TRBV19 and TRBJ2-3; unclear D gene. The CDR3 extends over 13 amino acids. CDR1 is LNHDA and CDR2 is SQIVND in the germline V gene (reference sequence). As DNA, the CDR3 is TGTGCAAGTAATCCGGCGGACACAGATACGCAGTATTTT. Amino acids: CASNPADTDTQYF.

The chain combines TRBV30 with TRBJ1-2; no clear D. V lost 7 bases, J lost 3 bases, and 6 bases lay in between. Germline V CDR1 and CDR2: GTSNPN, SVGIG (reference sequence). This CDR3 contains 10 residues. CDR3 nucleotide sequence: TGTGCCTCGGGGTACTATGGCTACACCTTC. Translating it yields CASGYYGYTF.

The count of this clone is one. The V call is TRBV4-1, the J call TRBJ2-3; 9 nucleotides line up with TRBD2. Germline V gene data show CDR1 as MGHRA and CDR2 as YSYEKL. V dropped 1 base and J dropped 0; count of bases not matched to a gene: 8. The CDR3 has 18 residues. The CDR3 here is CASSQGRASGVSTDTQYF. In DNA form, the CDR3 reads TGCGCCAGCAGCCAAGGGCGGGCTAGCGGGGTTAGCACAGATACGCAGTATTTT.

The chain uses TRBV10-3 and TRBJ2-7; 10 bases map to TRBD1. The CDR3 length is 16 residues. Germline V gene lookup returns CDR1 ENHRY and CDR2 SYGVKD. Germline trimming cut 0 bases from V and 3 bases from J; bases unmatched to any gene: 5. The chain's CDR3 is CAISESGTGAVYEQYF. In DNA form, the CDR3 reads TGTGCCATCAGTGAGTCGGGGACAGGGGCTGTCTACGAGCAGTACTTC.

The chain employs TRBV6-5 and TRBJ1-2; 8 bases fit TRBD1. The CDR3 has 15 amino acids. V lost 7 bases to trimming and J lost 4 bases; unmatched junction nucleotides: 11. The V gene's germline CDR1 is MNHEY and CDR2 SVGAGI. CDR3 nucleotide sequence: TGTGCCAGCACCAAAGGCGCGGACAGGGCCTATGGCTACACCTTC. It is translated as CASTKGADRAYGYTF.

This clone showed up just a few times. V is TRBV28 and J is TRBJ1-2, with D perhaps matching TRBD1 (5 bases). This CDR3 contains 16 residues. In germline, CDR1 is MDHEN, CDR2 SYDVKM. V was trimmed by 2 bases and J by 5 bases, leaving 18 bases between them. CDR3 loop: CASSLKFWREGYGYTF. The CDR3, as DNA: TGTGCCAGCAGTTTAAAGTTTTGGAGGGAGGGGTATGGCTACACCTTC.

This clone was recorded once. V gene TRBV24-1 combines with J gene TRBJ1-1; D is perhaps TRBD1 (5 bases). The CDR3 spans 13 residues. CDR1 is KGHDR, CDR2 SFDVKD, per germline. Deletions cut 1 base from V and 5 bases from J, with 7 bases between. CDR3 nucleotide sequence: TGTGCCACCAGTGATTTTGGGGGGACTGAAGCTTTCTTT. It is translated as CATSDFGGTEAFF.

V and J are TRBV19 and TRBJ2-7; no clear D. CDR3 length: 13 amino acids. The germline gives CDR1 LNHDA, CDR2 SQIVND (reference sequence). Trimming took 3 bases from V and 6 from J, leaving 12 bases between them. The CDR3 DNA sequence: TGTGCCAGTAGTATGGCCCAGGTCGGCGAGCAGTACTTC. It encodes CASSMAQVGEQYF.

The CDR3 here is CASSLVGAYNSPLHF. The CDR3 DNA follows: TGCGCCAGCAGCTTGGTGGGCGCCTATAATTCACCCCTCCACTTT. This chain joins TRBV5-1 and TRBJ1-6, with D unclear. Germline V gene lookup returns CDR1 SGHRS and CDR2 YFSETQ. This CDR3 is 15 amino acids long. V lost 0 bases to trimming and J lost 2 bases, with 6 bases between them.

The J gene is TRBJ2-1, the V gene TRBV15; 9 bases line up with TRBD1. The CDR3 loop spans 16 amino acids. CDR1 LNHNV and CDR2 YYDKDF come from the germline V gene (reference sequence). The junction had 6 bases not matched to a gene; V was cut back by 1 base and J by 5 bases. The CDR3 is CATSRATGTGNNEQFF. CDR3 sequence (DNA): TGTGCCACCAGCAGAGCGACCGGGACAGGGAACAATGAGCAGTTCTTC.

This clone has just one count. The chain is built from TRBV5-1 and TRBJ1-1; D possibly corresponds to TRBD1 (5 bases). In germline, CDR1 is SGHRS, CDR2 YFSETQ. The CDR3 totals 14 residues. V lost 6 bases and J 0 bases, leaving 12 bases between the germline ends. The CDR3 sequence: CASKGAAMNTEAFF. The CDR3 DNA reads as TGCGCCAGCAAAGGGGCGGCCATGAACACTGAAGCTTTCTTT. Full variable domain (remainder filled in from reference TRBV5-1 and TRBJ1-1): KAGVTQTPRYLIKTRGQQVTLSCSPISGHRSVSWYQQTPGQGLQFLFEYFSETQRNKGNFPGRFSGRQFSNSRSEMNVSTLELGDSALYLCASKGAAMNTEAFFGQGTRLTVV.

The chain combines TRBV6-2 or TRBV6-3 with TRBJ2-2, with 7 bases that match TRBD1. V gave up 2 bases and J gave up 0 bases; unmatched junction bases: 12. Germline V gives CDR1 MNHEY, CDR2 SVGEGT. This CDR3 has 19 amino acids. The CDR3 region has the DNA TGTGCCAGCAGTTACGATGAGACAGGGAAGCTCGCGAACACCGGGGAGCTGTTTTTT. Translating it yields CASSYDETGKLANTGELFF.

The V and J genes are TRBV11-2 and TRBJ1-3, with 9 bases that match TRBD1. The ends lost 1 base at V and 3 bases at J; junction bases unmatched: 1. Germline V CDR1 and CDR2: SGHAT, FQNNGV. The CDR3 consists of 15 residues. The DNA for the CDR3 is TGTGCCAGCAGCTTAGGGACAGGGGTTGGAAACACCATATATTTT. Its translation: CASSLGTGVGNTIYF.

This chain uses TRBV6-1 with TRBJ1-4; 9 bases are a match to TRBD1. Losses at the gene ends were 1 base for V and 4 bases for J; bases not matched to a gene: 1. The CDR3 loop spans 15 amino acids. Per the germline V gene, CDR1 is MNHNS and CDR2 is SASEGT. CDR3 residues: CASSEGDRDNEKLFF. In nucleotides, the CDR3 is TGTGCCAGCAGTGAAGGGGACAGGGATAATGAAAAACTGTTTTTT.

The V call is TRBV5-1, the J call TRBJ2-7; a weak D match, TRBD1 (6 bases). V lost 2 bases and J lost 4, with 13 bases in between. The germline gives CDR1 SGHRS, CDR2 YFSETQ. The CDR3 runs to 14 residues. The CDR3 region has the DNA TGCGCCAGCAGCTTTACAGGGAACCGGTACGAGCAGTACTTC. Translation gives CASSFTGNRYEQYF.